The rows below give T cell receptor beta chains drawn from one sample of a study of blood T cell repertoires in COVID-19. The method was immunoSEQ multiplex PCR; TCRdb's version includes in-frame clones alone and lacks a portion of them. Found here are roughly 220,000 clones, about 86% of them singletons; the top ten hold more than 8.5%. The source material was peripheral blood. These receptors were taken from a woman between 45 and 60 years old with COVID-19, enrolled during active disease. The CDR3 runs from the conserved cysteine through the conserved F or W. D genes are given only for firm matches. Size is omitted from some rows. Given values are once, few, many or a class for expanded clones.

NA,NA,TRBV20-1,TRBJ1-1,CSASDRAEAFF,TGCAGTGCTAGTGATCGGGCTGAAGCTTTCTTT
NA,TRBD1,TRBV3-1/TRBV3-2,TRBJ1-2,CASTDSRGRRYGYTF,TGTGCCAGCACGGACTCAAGGGGGCGCCGATATGGCTACACCTTC
NA,NA,TRBV5-6,TRBJ1-2,CASSLPQNYGYTF,TGTGCCAGCAGCTTGCCGCAGAACTATGGCTACACCTTC
NA,TRBD1,TRBV5-4,TRBJ1-5,CASSLRGSNQPQHF,TGTGCCAGCAGCCTCAGGGGGAGCAATCAGCCCCAGCATTTT
NA,NA,TRBV5-1,TRBJ2-3,CASNRGASTDTQYF,TGCGCCAGCAACCGGGGGGCCTCGACAGATACGCAGTATTTT
NA,TRBD1,TRBV5-4,TRBJ2-1,CASSTTGTAQFF,TGTGCCAGCAGCACAACCGGGACAGCCCAGTTCTTC
NA,NA,TRBV5-1,TRBJ2-1,CASSGTSYNEQFF,TGCGCCAGCTCCGGGACATCCTACAATGAGCAGTTCTTC
few,TRBD1,TRBV3-1/TRBV3-2,TRBJ2-3,CASSLDRGMGTQYF,TGTGCCAGCAGCCTGGACAGGGGAATGGGTACGCAGTATTTT
NA,NA,TRBV19,TRBJ1-2,CASSTTRTAYGYTF,TGTGCCAGTAGTACGACCCGGACAGCCTATGGCTACACCTTC
NA,TRBD1,TRBV5-4,TRBJ2-2,CASSIGQGLNTGELFF,TGTGCCAGCAGCATCGGACAGGGCTTAAACACCGGGGAGCTGTTTTTT
NA,TRBD2,TRBV13,TRBJ2-7,CASSSLRLAGGEYEQYF,TGTGCCAGCAGCTCCCTACGACTAGCGGGGGGCGAGTACGAGCAGTACTTC
NA,TRBD2,TRBV10-2,TRBJ2-1,CASEGAGGTFREQFF,TGCGCCAGCGAGGGCGCGGGGGGGACCTTTAGGGAGCAGTTCTTC
NA,TRBD1,TRBV4-1,TRBJ1-4,CASSQEIRGSRYEKLFF,TGCGCCAGCAGCCAAGAGATCAGGGGGTCCCGTTATGAAAAACTGTTTTTT
few,NA,TRBV7-2,TRBJ1-4,CASSARTVGKLFF,TGTGCCAGCAGCGCTAGGACAGTGGGAAAACTGTTTTTT
NA,TRBD1,TRBV5-6,TRBJ1-2,CASSLGGTANYGYTF,TGTGCCAGCAGCTTGGGTGGGACAGCGAACTATGGCTACACCTTC
few,TRBD2,TRBV5-1,TRBJ2-3,CASSSLTSGGADTQYF,TGCGCCAGCAGCTCGCTTACTAGCGGGGGAGCAGATACGCAGTATTTT
few,NA,TRBV7-2,TRBJ1-6,CASSSQGIGNSPLHF,TGTGCCAGCAGCTCACAGGGTATAGGTAATTCACCCCTCCACTTT
NA,TRBD2,TRBV5-4,TRBJ2-2,CASSLGGGAPGELFF,TGTGCCAGCAGCTTGGGCGGGGGGGCCCCCGGGGAGCTGTTTTTT
NA,NA,TRBV21-1,TRBJ1-3,CASSPSGGNTIYF,TGTGCCAGCAGCCCCTCGGGTGGAAACACCATATATTTT
NA,NA,TRBV20-1,TRBJ2-1,CSASILAGPLGEQFF,TGCAGTGCTAGTATATTGGCGGGGCCCCTGGGTGAGCAGTTCTTC
NA,TRBD1,TRBV6-2/TRBV6-3,TRBJ1-6,CASSPDRTGVYNSPLHF,TGTGCCAGCAGCCCCGACAGGACAGGGGTTTATAATTCACCCCTCCACTTT
NA,TRBD1,TRBV29-1,TRBJ1-2,CSVEDSGTGFDAYYGYTF,TGCAGCGTTGAGGATTCGGGGACAGGATTCGACGCTTACTATGGCTACACCTTC
NA,NA,TRBV7-2,TRBJ2-5,CASSLSSGNQETQYF,TGTGCCAGCAGCTTAAGTAGCGGAAACCAAGAGACCCAGTACTTC
NA,NA,TRBV5-1,TRBJ1-2,CASSLPTATYGYTF,TGCGCCAGCAGTTTACCGACAGCTACCTATGGCTACACCTTC
NA,NA,TRBV30,TRBJ1-1,CAWSRLNTEAFF,TGTGCCTGGAGCAGGTTGAACACTGAAGCTTTCTTT
NA,TRBD2,TRBV4-3,TRBJ2-1,CASSQRSIAGGGSSYNEQFF,TGCGCCAGCAGCCAACGGTCCATAGCGGGGGGCGGAAGCTCCTACAATGAGCAGTTCTTC
NA,NA,TRBV10-1,TRBJ2-2,CASRREMNTGELFF,TGCGCCAGCCGACGGGAGATGAACACCGGGGAGCTGTTTTTT
NA,NA,TRBV10-3,TRBJ1-1,CAISIQGIGNTEAFF,TGTGCCATCAGTATACAGGGTATTGGGAACACTGAAGCTTTCTTT
NA,TRBD1,TRBV7-6,TRBJ1-4,CASSDGTGGLSNEKLFF,TGTGCCAGCAGCGACGGGACAGGGGGCTTGAGTAATGAAAAACTGTTTTTT
NA,TRBD1,TRBV6-5,TRBJ1-6,CASSYTGQSLHF,TGTGCCAGCAGTTACACGGGACAGTCCCTCCACTTT
NA,TRBD1,TRBV6-5,TRBJ2-1,CASRRGGFEQFF,TGTGCCAGCAGGCGAGGGGGCTTTGAGCAGTTCTTC
NA,TRBD2,TRBV28,TRBJ2-7,CASSFLGGTEQYF,TGTGCCAGCAGTTTCTTGGGGGGGACCGAGCAGTACTTC
few,NA,TRBV25-1,TRBJ1-6,CASSEEGKSSPLHF,TGTGCCAGCAGTGAGGAGGGGAAGAGCTCACCCCTCCACTTT
NA,NA,TRBV20-1,TRBJ1-5,CSASPLGQSEQPQHF,TGCAGTGCTAGTCCACTCGGACAGTCGGAACAGCCCCAGCATTTT
once,NA,TRBV5-1,TRBJ2-1,CASSSSGGAANNEQFF,TGCGCCAGCAGCTCGTCCGGCGGGGCGGCTAACAATGAGCAGTTCTTC
few,NA,TRBV7-6,TRBJ1-3,CASSYPGHRFSGNTIYF,TGTGCCAGCAGCTACCCGGGACACAGATTCTCTGGAAACACCATATATTTT
NA,NA,TRBV30,TRBJ1-6,CAWSVRGAGELGSPLHF,TGTGCCTGGAGTGTACGAGGGGCGGGAGAACTCGGTTCACCCCTCCACTTT
NA,TRBD2,TRBV4-1,TRBJ2-3,CASSQVTSGGGSSTDTQYF,TGCGCCAGCAGCCAAGTGACCAGCGGGGGGGGTTCTAGCACAGATACGCAGTATTTT
few,NA,TRBV19,TRBJ1-6,CASSIRRLRNSPLHF,TGTGCCAGTAGTATACGGAGGCTAAGGAATTCACCCCTCCACTTT
NA,NA,TRBV5-8,TRBJ2-5,CASSSGETQYF,TGTGCCAGCAGCTCCGGGGAGACCCAGTACTTC
NA,NA,TRBV4-1,TRBJ2-4,CASSQEGTWRVF,TGCGCCAGCAGCCAAGAGGGGACGTGGAGGGTCTTC
NA,TRBD1,TRBV24-1,TRBJ1-2,CATSDTTGGSKGYTF,TGTGCCACCAGTGACACGACAGGGGGCTCGAAGGGCTACACCTTC
NA,NA,TRBV6-2/TRBV6-3,TRBJ1-2,CASSYAVSYGYTF,TGTGCCAGCAGTTACGCAGTAAGCTATGGCTACACCTTC
few,TRBD2,TRBV11-3,TRBJ2-3,CASSFNRGGDTQYF,TGTGCCAGCAGCTTTAATCGGGGGGGAGATACGCAGTATTTT
NA,TRBD1,TRBV11-3,TRBJ2-7,CASSLSGQLYEQYF,TGTGCCAGCAGCCTTTCGGGACAGTTGTACGAGCAGTACTTC
NA,NA,TRBV6-5,TRBJ1-3,CASMYGTGGGNTIYF,TGTGCCAGCATGTACGGGACCGGGGGAGGAAACACCATATATTTT
NA,TRBD1,TRBV24-1,TRBJ1-6,CATSDSIRDRGKSPLHF,TGTGCCACCAGTGATTCAATTAGAGACAGGGGGAAATCACCCCTCCACTTT
NA,NA,TRBV19,TRBJ2-2,CASSTPGLGELFF,TGTGCCAGTAGTACCCCGGGTCTCGGGGAGCTGTTTTTT
NA,NA,TRBV7-8,TRBJ1-4,CASSLETNEKLFF,TGTGCCAGCAGCTTAGAGACAAATGAAAAACTGTTTTTT